This TCR beta chain was recorded in a study of control samples from healthy donors and cancer patients. The CDR3 is made up of 15 amino acids. Germline values: CDR1 MNHEY, CDR2 SVGAGI. The V and J ends lost 8 bases and 1 base respectively, with 15 bases between them. The table came from immunoSEQ multiplex PCR; TCRdb's copy has only in-frame clones and leaves some out. This table holds about 48,000 clones, nearly 95% found once. The V gene is TRBV6-5, the J gene TRBJ1-5; the D is unclear. The sample was PBMCs. This sequence originates from a woman in her fifties or sixties with head and neck cancer. The CDR3 DNA is TGTGCCAGCGTCGGGGTCCCCGGGAGCAATCAGCCCCAGCATTTT. The encoded protein is CASVGVPGSNQPQHF.